One sample yielded the 2 T cell receptor beta chains listed below, sequenced in a study of T cell changes during pregnancy in multiple sclerosis. Sequencing used immunoSEQ multiplex PCR; TCRdb keeps in-frame clones, though not all of them. The table lists 35,000 or so clones, 80% to 90% of them singletons, with 0.9% to 1.5% in the top ten. The material sequenced was CD4+ T cells from peripheral blood mononuclear cells, taken before pregnancy. The receptors come from a female donor with multiple sclerosis, enrolled in a pregnancy study.

The V call is TRBV9, the J call TRBJ2-2; possible D gene TRBD2, 5 bases. Trimming cost V 6 bases and J 4 bases, with 13 bases left between them. Germline loops: CDR1 SGDLS, CDR2 YYNGEE. This CDR3 has 14 amino acids. This CDR3 reads CASTLAPSTGELFF. CDR3 nucleotides: TGTGCCAGCACCCTAGCACCCAGCACCGGGGAGCTGTTTTTT.

V gene TRBV19 combines with J gene TRBJ2-1; D is ambiguous. V lost 1 base and J lost 5, with 9 bases in between. CDR1 is LNHDA and CDR2 is SQIVND in the germline V gene (reference sequence). There are 14 residues in the CDR3. The CDR3 DNA is TGTGCCAGTAGTATAGTACGCGAGAACAATGAGCAGTTCTTC. Translating gives CASSIVRENNEQFF.